The rows below give T cell receptor beta chains drawn from one sample of a study of T cells in localized non-small cell lung cancer. Produced via immunoSEQ multiplex PCR; TCRdb's table is partial and in-frame only. The sample records around 130,000 clones, around 89% being singletons. This material consisted of peripheral blood, taken before any cancer treatment. The receptors stem from a female donor over 55 with stage I lung adenocarcinoma. CDR3s include the opening cysteine and the closing phenylalanine or tryptophan. D genes are given only for firm matches. Not every row has a clone size; where given, it reads once, few, many or a size class.

NA,TRBJ2-1,TRBV9,NA,TGTGCCAGCAGCACCAACAATGAGCAGTTCTTC,CASSTNNEQFF
TRBD2,TRBJ2-5,TRBV9,once,TGTGCCAGCAGCGTAGGGCCCAGCGGGAGGGCCGGTCCGTACTTC,CASSVGPSGRAGPYF
NA,TRBJ1-5,TRBV27,NA,TGTGCCAGCAGTTTATTGGGGGTTAGCAATCAGCCCCAGCATTTT,CASSLLGVSNQPQHF
TRBD2,TRBJ2-3,TRBV11-3,NA,TGTGCCAGCAGCTTAGAAGGGACTAGCGGAGATACGCAGTATTTT,CASSLEGTSGDTQYF
TRBD2,TRBJ2-3,TRBV10-1,NA,TGCGCCAGCAGCAAAAGATTAGCGGGAGGAGGAGATACGCAGTATTTT,CASSKRLAGGGDTQYF
NA,TRBJ2-3,TRBV10-2,NA,TGCGCCAGCAGTGATCGGGCCCGCAGTCCTCCAGATACGCAGTATTTT,CASSDRARSPPDTQYF
NA,TRBJ1-1,TRBV30,few,TGTGCCTGGGCGACAAATTTGAACACTGAAGCTTTCTTT,CAWATNLNTEAFF
TRBD1,TRBJ1-2,TRBV9,NA,TGTGCCAGCAGCGTAGATCCCGACAGGGCCTATGGCTACACCTTC,CASSVDPDRAYGYTF
NA,TRBJ1-5,TRBV5-4,NA,TGTGCCAGCAGCTTGGGGGGGCATGAGCCCCAGCATTTT,CASSLGGHEPQHF
TRBD1,TRBJ2-1,TRBV7-9,once,TGTGCCAGCAGCTTAGACAGGGGTATCGATGAGCAGTTCTTC,CASSLDRGIDEQFF
NA,TRBJ2-2,TRBV9,NA,TGTGCCAGCAGCGTAGGAGGCGGGGAGCTGTTTTTT,CASSVGGGELFF
NA,TRBJ2-7,TRBV23-1,NA,TGCGCCAGCAGACAGTCCTCCTACGAGCAGTACTTC,CASRQSSYEQYF
NA,TRBJ2-2,TRBV11-3,NA,TGTGCCAGCAGTCAGGGGGGCAGGACCGGTCGTACGGGGACCGGGGAGCTGTTTTTT,CASSQGGRTGRTGTGELFF
NA,TRBJ1-1,TRBV15,NA,TGTGCCACCAGCAGAGAGACGGGATTGAGCACTGAAGCTTTCTTT,CATSRETGLSTEAFF
TRBD2,TRBJ2-2,TRBV15,NA,TGTGCCACCAGCGGACAGCGGGAGGGCCTCACCGGGGAGCTGTTTTTT,CATSGQREGLTGELFF
NA,TRBJ2-2,TRBV6-5,NA,TGTGCCAGCAGAGATGGGGAGAACACCGGGGAGCTGTTTTTT,CASRDGENTGELFF
NA,TRBJ1-5,TRBV18,few,TGTGCCAGCTCAGGGAGTCTCAATCAGCCCCAGCATTTT,CASSGSLNQPQHF
TRBD1,TRBJ2-7,TRBV19,NA,TGTGCCAGTAGTACCCGGGACAGGGTATTCGAGCAGTACTTC,CASSTRDRVFEQYF
NA,TRBJ2-7,TRBV2,NA,TGTGCCAGCAGTGAATATAAGGAGGGCCCCTACGAGCAGTACTTC,CASSEYKEGPYEQYF
NA,TRBJ2-5,TRBV28,NA,TGTGCCAGCAGCCTCCGGGAAAAACTCCAAGAGACCCAGTACTTC,CASSLREKLQETQYF
TRBD1,TRBJ2-2,TRBV27,NA,TGTGCCAGCCGGACAGGGGTCAGAGGAACCGGGGAGCTGTTTTTT,CASRTGVRGTGELFF
TRBD1,TRBJ1-2,TRBV19,NA,TGTGCCAGTAGCAGCCAGGGGGGATTTAACTATGGCTACACCTTC,CASSSQGGFNYGYTF
NA,TRBJ1-5,TRBV6-6,NA,TGTGCCAGCAGTTTACTCGGGGGGAGGGAGCCCCAGCATTTT,CASSLLGGREPQHF
NA,TRBJ1-1,TRBV6-5,once,TGTGCCAGCATCCTCCCTGGGGCGTCAGAAGCTTTCTTT,CASILPGASEAFF
NA,TRBJ1-4,TRBV18,NA,TGTGCCAGCTCACCGCGCCAGGGGGAAAAACTGTTTTTT,CASSPRQGEKLFF
NA,TRBJ1-1,TRBV28,once,TGTGCCAGCAGTTTATTAGGAGGGGATGACACTGAAGCTTTCTTT,CASSLLGGDDTEAFF
NA,TRBJ2-7,TRBV7-3,once,TGTGCCAGCAGCCAATCGGGGCCCGGCGAGCAGTACTTC,CASSQSGPGEQYF
NA,TRBJ2-1,TRBV5-1,NA,TGCGCCAGCAGCTTGGGGGCAGGGGAGAATGAGCAGTTCTTC,CASSLGAGENEQFF
TRBD2,TRBJ2-1,TRBV2,NA,TGTGCCAGCATAGGGGGACTAGCGGGAGGCGGCGAGCAGTTCTTC,CASIGGLAGGGEQFF
NA,TRBJ1-1,TRBV5-1,NA,TGCGCCAGCAGCTTAGATACAGGGCCGAACACTGAAGCTTTCTTT,CASSLDTGPNTEAFF
TRBD2,TRBJ2-1,TRBV10-1,NA,TGCGCCAGCAGTGGCCAGACTAGCGGAGACTACAATGAGCAGTTCTTC,CASSGQTSGDYNEQFF
NA,TRBJ1-5,TRBV15,NA,TGTGCCACCAGCAGAGATTTCCAGCCCCAGCATTTT,CATSRDFQPQHF